This TCR beta chain was captured by sequencing in a study of blood T cells in healthy people across ages. Next came a second PCR, run for about 7 to 12 cycles, which used a sample-barcoded 5' primer along with a J-beta primer mix. Tags on each cDNA molecule came from a template-switch adaptor with 12 random nucleotides. TCRdb re-called the 5' RACE reads with MiXCR, one entry per CDR3 protein. Among around 710,000 distinct CDR3 sequences, around 46% were seen once, and the ten largest hold under 25%. The germline CDR1 and CDR2 sequences are MNHNY and SVGAGI (reference sequence). The germline V and J ends were trimmed by 8 bases and 8 bases, with 19 bases remaining between them. The CDR3 is 15 residues long. In terms of origin and age, donors were healthy Caucasian individuals from Russia aged roughly 6 to 95.

The sequencing sample was made of blood. The sequence derives from a woman aged 55-70 years in good health. This sequence joins TRBV6-6 and TRBJ1-6; perhaps TRBD1 as D (6 bases). CDR3 DNA: TGTGCCAGCCAAACGGAACAGGGATCCCATTCACCCCTCCACTTT. Protein sequence: CASQTEQGSHSPLHF.